These 31 T cell receptor beta chains were sequenced from one sample in a study of T cell responses to AZD1222 COVID-19 vaccine. Clones were sequenced by immunoSEQ multiplex PCR, and TCRdb holds only the in-frame ones, with some missing. Among about 150,000 clones listed, approximately 90% were seen once. Source: peripheral blood, taken on day 0 of AZD1222 vaccination. Receptors were obtained from an adult in good health.

V gene TRBV11-2 combines with J gene TRBJ2-3; weak D call: TRBD2 (7 bases). Germline assignment: CDR1 SGHAT and CDR2 FQNNGV. CDR3 length equals 18 residues. Trimming removed 4 bases from V and 2 bases from J, with 22 bases in between. The CDR3, as DNA: TGTGCCAGCAGCTCCCCGGGGAGTGGGGGGGCGGCCACAGATACGCAGTATTTT. Translation gives CASSSPGSGGAATDTQYF. The full variable domain, in which reference TRBV11-2 and TRBJ2-3 provide the parts outside the CDR3, is EAGVAQSPRYKIIEKRQSVAFWCNPISGHATLYWYQQILGQGPKLLIQFQNNGVVDDSQLPKDRFSAERLKGVDSTLKIQPAKLEDSAVYLCASSSPGSGGAATDTQYFGPGTRLTVL.

The chain recombines TRBV18 with TRBJ2-2; possible D gene TRBD2, 5 bases. CDR3 size: 15 residues. V was pared by 4 bases and J by 0 bases, with 9 bases between. The V gene's germline CDR1 is KGHSH and CDR2 LQKENI. DNA of the CDR3: TGTGCCAGCTCACAACTAGAGTCGAACACCGGGGAGCTGTTTTTT. Residues: CASSQLESNTGELFF.

The chain combines TRBV7-2 with TRBJ2-7; 7 bases align to TRBD2. Germline loops: CDR1 SGHTA, CDR2 FQGNSA. This CDR3 spans 13 amino acids. The V segment lost 5 bases and the J segment 3 bases; nucleotides outside the gene matches: 4. The CDR3 loop reads CASSTRGDYEQYF. The CDR3 coding sequence is TGTGCCAGCAGCACCCGGGGGGACTACGAGCAGTACTTC. Full variable domain (remainder filled in from reference TRBV7-2 and TRBJ2-7): GAGVSQSPSNKVTEKGKDVELRCDPISGHTALYWYRQSLGQGLEFLIYFQGNSAPDKSGLPSDRFSAERTGGSVSTLTIQRTQQEDSAVYLCASSTRGDYEQYFGPGTRLTVT.

The V and J genes are TRBV6-6 and TRBJ1-1; D is possibly TRBD1 (5 bases). Germline values: CDR1 MNHNY, CDR2 SVGAGI (reference sequence). The CDR3 covers 14 residues. Trimming removed 3 bases from V and 1 base from J, with 9 bases in between. CDR3 nucleotide sequence: TGTGCCAGCAGTTATTCCGGGGCGAACACTGAAGCTTTCTTT. Protein sequence: CASSYSGANTEAFF.

V is TRBV29-1 and J is TRBJ2-4, with 10 nucleotides matching TRBD2. This CDR3 has 16 residues. The trim removed 4 bases at V and 0 bases at J, leaving 6 bases unmatched. Per the germline V gene, CDR1 is SQVTM and CDR2 is ANQGSEA. The CDR3 sequence: CSVVSGGFTAKNIQYF. CDR3 nucleotides: TGCAGCGTTGTTAGCGGGGGGTTCACAGCCAAAAACATTCAGTACTTC.

The chain joins TRBV7-2 to TRBJ2-5; D possibly corresponds to TRBD2 (5 bases). The CDR3 length is 15 residues. Germline loops: CDR1 SGHTA, CDR2 FQGNSA. The V end was cut by 5 bases, the J end by 4 bases, with 17 bases between. For the CDR3, the DNA is TGTGCCAGCAGCCCCCCGGGGTCGTACGGAGAGACCCAGTACTTC. It is translated as CASSPPGSYGETQYF.

The V and J genes are TRBV6-5 and TRBJ1-1, with D possibly TRBD1 on 6 matching bases. Germline lookup yields CDR1 MNHEY and CDR2 SVGAGI. Deletions cut 6 bases from V and 5 bases from J, with 13 bases between. The CDR3 has 13 residues. CDR3 bases: TGTGCCAGCAGGCCCACAGGGTTTACTGAAGCTTTCTTT. Its translation: CASRPTGFTEAFF.

The V gene is TRBV29-1, the J gene TRBJ1-1; possible D gene TRBD1, 5 bases. CDR1 is SQVTM and CDR2 is ANQGSEA in the germline V gene. V gave up 5 bases and J gave up 6 bases, with 25 bases separating them. The CDR3 spans 16 residues. CDR3 sequence reads: CSVQPEDIWSTAEAFF. CDR3 in DNA: TGCAGCGTTCAACCCGAGGACATTTGGTCTACCGCTGAAGCTTTCTTT.

The chain carries TRBV7-9 and TRBJ2-7, with D perhaps TRBD1 or TRBD2 (5 bases each). This CDR3 is 14 amino acids long. Germline CDR1 SEHNR, CDR2 FQNEAQ (reference sequence). Trimming stripped 5 bases from V and 6 bases from J, with 17 bases between. The CDR3 nucleotides read TGTGCCAGCAGCAATACCGGGGCAGCTATCGAGCAGTACTTC. Its protein product is CASSNTGAAIEQYF.

The sample holds one count of this clone. CDR3: CASSLHYNEQFF. The CDR3 nucleotides read TGTGCCAGCAGTTTACATTACAATGAGCAGTTCTTC. The chain employs TRBV12-3 or TRBV12-4 and TRBJ2-1; D not certain. Trimming stripped 2 bases from V and 4 bases from J, with 3 bases between. There are 12 residues in the CDR3.

This sequence joins TRBV6-5 and TRBJ1-2; TRBD1 matches at 9 bases. V was clipped by 7 bases and J by 7 bases; unmatched bases: 7. The germline CDR1 and CDR2 sequences are MNHEY and SVGAGI. The CDR3 has 13 residues. The CDR3 DNA is TGTGCCAGCACCCCGGGACAGGGACGTGGCTACACCTTC. Amino acids: CASTPGQGRGYTF.

The CDR3 nucleotides are TGTGCCAGCAGCTTGGGTTCAGAGCTGTTGTATAATTCACCCCTCCACTTT. Its translation: CASSLGSELLYNSPLHF. The V call is TRBV5-7, the J call TRBJ1-6, with unresolved D. TRBV5-7 is labeled an ORF, and its function is uncertain. The CDR3 has 17 amino acids. The ends were cut back, 0 bases at V and 4 bases at J, with 14 bases in the middle.

The chain employs TRBV7-2 and TRBJ1-2, with 7 bases matching TRBD1. The CDR3 sequence is 16 residues long. J was trimmed by 9 bases and V by 5 bases; bases with no gene match: 18. Germline V gene data show CDR1 as SGHTA and CDR2 as FQGNSA. The CDR3 nucleotides are TGTGCCAGCAGCCCGGCCGGCCCAGGGGGGCGTCGTAGCTACACCTTC. As protein: CASSPAGPGGRRSYTF.

V and J are TRBV7-6 and TRBJ1-1; the D is unclear. This CDR3 region has 17 residues. The germline V gene has CDR1 SGHVS and CDR2 FNYEAQ. The V gene lost 0 bases and the J gene lost 4 bases, with 18 bases spanning the gap. CDR3 bases: TGTGCCAGCAGCTTAGCGACCGGGGTAGGGAAGGGCACTGAAGCTTTCTTT. Its translation: CASSLATGVGKGTEAFF. Based on the CDR3 plus reference TRBV7-6 and TRBJ1-1, the full variable domain is GAGVSQSPRYKVTKRGQDVALRCDPISGHVSLYWYRQALGQGPEFLTYFNYEAQQDKSGLPNDRFSAERPEGSISTLTIQRTEQRDSAMYRCASSLATGVGKGTEAFFGQGTRLTVV.

The chain is built from TRBV7-2 and TRBJ1-3; a weak D match, TRBD1 (5 bases). There are 15 residues in the CDR3. The ends were cut back, 1 base at V and 4 bases at J, with 11 bases in the middle. Per the germline V gene, CDR1 is SGHTA and CDR2 is FQGNSA. CDR3 amino acids: CASSLGSGKGNTIYF. The CDR3 nucleotides are TGTGCCAGCAGCTTAGGCTCAGGGAAAGGAAACACCATATATTTT.

This sequence joins TRBV5-4 and TRBJ1-2; D unresolved. This CDR3 has 14 amino acids. Germline V CDR1 and CDR2: SGHNT, YYREEE (reference sequence). Trimming pared 0 bases from V and 8 bases from J, leaving 14 bases between. The CDR3 nucleotides read TGTGCCAGCAGCTTGGTGGCAGGCCGACGGGGCTACACCTTC. Protein sequence: CASSLVAGRRGYTF.

The J gene is TRBJ1-1, the V gene TRBV6-4; D ambiguous. CDR1 MRHNA and CDR2 SNTAGT come from the germline V gene. The CDR3 extends over 15 amino acids. The germline V and J ends were trimmed by 0 bases and 0 bases, with 8 bases remaining between them. This CDR3 reads CASSDSVDMNTEAFF. The DNA for the CDR3 is TGTGCCAGCAGTGACTCTGTCGACATGAACACTGAAGCTTTCTTT.

The chain has TRBV19 and TRBJ2-3, with D possibly matching TRBD2 (5 bases). The CDR3 runs to 11 residues. Trimming removed 7 bases at V and 6 bases at J, with 8 bases between. Germline CDR1 LNHDA, CDR2 SQIVND (reference sequence). CDR3 DNA: TGTGCCAGTACCGGCGGGGATACGCAGTATTTT. Amino acid sequence: CASTGGDTQYF.

This rearrangement joins TRBV4-3 to TRBJ2-2; 7 nucleotides align to TRBD1. Per the germline V gene, CDR1 is LGHNA and CDR2 is YSLEER. The CDR3 extends over 16 amino acids. V dropped 0 bases and J dropped 2; count of bases not matched to a gene: 3. Written as DNA, the CDR3 is TGCGCCAGCAGCCAAGAAAGGGACAGCAACACCGGGGAGCTGTTTTTT. Its translation is CASSQERDSNTGELFF.

The chain recombines TRBV23-1 with TRBJ1-5; D might be TRBD1 (5 bases). TRBV23-1 is annotated as an ORF whose role is uncertain. Trimming took off 8 bases at V and 5 bases at J, with 25 bases between the two ends. The CDR3 contains 17 residues. CDR3 residues: CASQPPGGRVDDQPQHF. The CDR3 region has the DNA TGCGCCAGCCAACCCCCCGGCGGCAGGGTGGATGATCAGCCCCAGCATTTT.

The chain links TRBV5-4 to TRBJ2-5; D may be TRBD2 (6 bases). Per the germline V gene, CDR1 is SGHNT and CDR2 is YYREEE (reference sequence). This CDR3 has 14 amino acids. V lost 0 bases and J lost 5, with 11 bases in between. The CDR3 loop is CASSLAMEGETQYF. In nucleotides, the CDR3 is TGTGCCAGCAGCTTGGCGATGGAGGGGGAGACCCAGTACTTC.

V is TRBV6-2 or TRBV6-3 and J is TRBJ1-5; D is perhaps TRBD1 (6 bases). The CDR3 extends over 15 amino acids. Trimming pared 2 bases from V and 2 bases from J, leaving 10 bases between. CDR1 and CDR2 from the germline V gene are MNHEY and SVGEGT. The CDR3 nucleotides read TGTGCCAGCAGTTACGGGGGGCCGGGCAATCAGCCCCAGCATTTT. This codes for CASSYGGPGNQPQHF.

The gene calls are TRBV7-2 and TRBJ2-7, with 10 bases lining up with TRBD2. With V trimmed by 3 bases and J by 3 bases, 8 bases remained unmatched. This CDR3 has 16 amino acids. The V gene's germline CDR1 is SGHTA and CDR2 FQGNSA. CDR3 residues: CASSFLAGADVYEQYF. The CDR3 DNA sequence: TGTGCCAGCAGCTTCCTAGCGGGGGCCGATGTCTACGAGCAGTACTTC.

This rearrangement joins TRBV27 to TRBJ1-6; D might be TRBD1 (5 bases). Germline CDR1 reads MNHEY; CDR2 reads SMNVEV (reference sequence). V was cut by 6 bases and J by 0 bases, with 18 bases left in between. This CDR3 spans 18 amino acids. The chain's CDR3 is CASRGIGTPSSYNSPLHF. The CDR3, as DNA: TGTGCCAGCAGGGGGATCGGGACTCCCAGCTCCTATAATTCACCCCTCCACTTT.

The rearrangement links TRBV2 to TRBJ1-1, with 7 bases matching TRBD1. Germline values: CDR1 SNHLY, CDR2 FYNNEI. There are 16 residues in the CDR3. Unmatched junction bases numbered 12, after V lost 4 bases and J lost 4 bases. In nucleotides, the CDR3 is TGTGCCAGCAGTGTTTCAGGGGGGACGCTTGTCACTGAAGCTTTCTTT. It codes for CASSVSGGTLVTEAFF.

The CDR3 here is CASTPRGNNYGYTF. The CDR3 DNA sequence: TGTGCCAGCACCCCCAGGGGAAATAACTATGGCTACACCTTC. The chain employs TRBV6-5 and TRBJ1-2, with D possibly TRBD1 on 6 matching bases. The V gene lost 7 bases and the J gene lost 1 base, with 13 bases spanning the gap. The CDR3 spans 14 residues. CDR1 is MNHEY and CDR2 is SVGAGI in the germline V gene.

The sample holds one count of this clone. The V and J genes are TRBV5-1 and TRBJ2-2, with TRBD2 matching over 8 bases. The CDR3 spans 17 residues. Germline CDR1 and CDR2: SGHRS and YFSETQ. V dropped 4 bases and J dropped 1; count of bases not matched to a gene: 9. The CDR3 DNA reads TGCGCCAGCAGCAGGGATCCCCTAGCGGGGAACACCGGGGAGCTGTTTTTT. It specifies CASSRDPLAGNTGELFF.

The chain has TRBV7-2 and TRBJ1-3; D possibly corresponds to TRBD1 (5 bases). This CDR3 is built from 14 residues. Trimming took 5 bases from V and 2 from J, leaving 10 bases between them. Germline V gives CDR1 SGHTA, CDR2 FQGNSA. CDR3 nucleotides: TGTGCCAGCAGCCAGGGACGGACTGGAAACACCATATATTTT. This codes for CASSQGRTGNTIYF.

The chain uses TRBV27 and TRBJ1-1; D is unclear. CDR3 length: 14 residues. V lost 7 bases, J lost 4 bases, and 16 bases lay in between. CDR1 MNHEY and CDR2 SMNVEV come from the germline V gene (reference sequence). The DNA of the CDR3 is TGTGCCAGCAAGGTAGCGGGGTTTGGCACTGAAGCTTTCTTT. Translating gives CASKVAGFGTEAFF.

This sequence joins TRBV7-2 and TRBJ2-7; the match to TRBD2 covers 10 bases. CDR3 length equals 14 residues. Germline V gene lookup returns CDR1 SGHTA and CDR2 FQGNSA. V lost 5 bases to trimming and J lost 4 bases; unmatched junction nucleotides: 5. The CDR3 sequence is CASSSTSGAYEQYF. In nucleotides, the CDR3 is TGTGCCAGCAGCAGTACTAGCGGGGCATACGAGCAGTACTTC. Drawing the rest from reference TRBV7-2 and TRBJ2-7, the complete variable domain is GAGVSQSPSNKVTEKGKDVELRCDPISGHTALYWYRQSLGQGLEFLIYFQGNSAPDKSGLPSDRFSAERTGGSVSTLTIQRTQQEDSAVYLCASSSTSGAYEQYFGPGTRLTVT.

This clone came up once. The gene calls are TRBV27 and TRBJ2-2; D gene ambiguous. V lost 6 bases and J 0 bases, leaving 5 bases between the germline ends. CDR1 and CDR2 from the germline V gene are MNHEY and SMNVEV (reference sequence). This CDR3 comprises 13 residues. CDR3: CASSWSNTGELFF. The CDR3 bases are TGTGCCAGCAGCTGGTCGAACACCGGGGAGCTGTTTTTT.